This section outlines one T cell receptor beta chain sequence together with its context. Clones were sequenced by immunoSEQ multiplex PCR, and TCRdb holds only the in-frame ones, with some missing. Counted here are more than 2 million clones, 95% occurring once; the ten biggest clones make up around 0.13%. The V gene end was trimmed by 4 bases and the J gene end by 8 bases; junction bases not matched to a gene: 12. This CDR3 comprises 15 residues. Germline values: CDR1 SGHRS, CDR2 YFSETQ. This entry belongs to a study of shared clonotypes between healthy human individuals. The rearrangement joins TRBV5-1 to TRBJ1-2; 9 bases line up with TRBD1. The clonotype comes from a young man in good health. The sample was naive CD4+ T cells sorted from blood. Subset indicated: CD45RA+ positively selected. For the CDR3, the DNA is TGCGCCAGCAGCGCCGGGACAGGGACGGCGGGAGGCTACACCTTC. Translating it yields CASSAGTGTAGGYTF.